One sample yielded the 28 T cell receptor beta chains listed below, sequenced in a study of shared clonotypes between healthy human individuals. Clones were sequenced by immunoSEQ multiplex PCR, and TCRdb holds only the in-frame ones, with some missing. The table has 1.6 million or so clones, about 98.5% seen once. The sequenced sample consisted of naive CD4+ T cells sorted from blood. Subset noted: CD45RA+ positively selected. The receptors derive from a young man in good health.

The rearrangement uses TRBV5-1 and TRBJ2-5; D unclear. The CDR3 has 14 amino acids. Germline loops: CDR1 SGHRS, CDR2 YFSETQ. V lost 4 bases to trimming and J lost 1 base, with 11 bases between them. CDR3: CASSQASVQETQYF. CDR3 nucleotide sequence: TGCGCCAGCAGCCAAGCTTCAGTCCAAGAGACCCAGTACTTC. The variable domain in full, completed from reference TRBV5-1 and TRBJ2-5, reads KAGVTQTPRYLIKTRGQQVTLSCSPISGHRSVSWYQQTPGQGLQFLFEYFSETQRNKGNFPGRFSGRQFSNSRSEMNVSTLELGDSALYLCASSQASVQETQYFGPGTRLLVL.

The rearrangement uses TRBV18 and TRBJ2-1, with 8 bases that match TRBD2. The V and J ends lost 5 bases and 9 bases, in that order; junction bases with no gene match: 9. The CDR3 covers 14 residues. Germline CDR1 KGHSH, CDR2 LQKENI. CDR3 amino acids: CASSEAGGELEQFF. The CDR3 nucleotides read TGTGCCAGCTCAGAGGCGGGAGGAGAACTTGAGCAGTTCTTC.

The chain's CDR3 is CASSLAVGNTYNEQFF. DNA of the CDR3: TGTGCCAGCAGCTTAGCTGTCGGGAATACCTACAATGAGCAGTTCTTC. J is TRBJ2-1 and V is TRBV7-2; D may be TRBD2 (5 bases). CDR3 length: 16 amino acids. Trimming stripped 0 bases from V and 2 bases from J, with 11 bases between. Germline CDR1 is SGHTA and CDR2 is FQGNSA.

V and J are TRBV4-2 and TRBJ2-1; tentatively, D is TRBD1 or TRBD2 (5 bases each). The V gene's germline CDR1 is LGHNA and CDR2 YNFKEQ. This CDR3 has 16 amino acids. Trimming left V 0 bases short and J 6 bases short, with 15 bases between. The CDR3 sequence is CASSQEGTRVGNEQFF. The CDR3 coding sequence is TGTGCCAGCAGCCAAGAAGGGACCAGGGTTGGCAATGAGCAGTTCTTC.

The chain joins TRBV4-1 to TRBJ1-2; D possibly corresponds to TRBD1 (5 bases). Trimming cost V 3 bases and J 0 bases, with 17 bases left between them. The CDR3 contains 17 residues. Germline values: CDR1 MGHRA, CDR2 YSYEKL. The CDR3 protein is CASSHFLRDRANYGYTF. CDR3 in DNA: TGCGCCAGCAGCCACTTCCTCCGGGACCGCGCTAACTATGGCTACACCTTC.

The genes are TRBV11-2 and TRBJ2-1; no clear D. Trimming cost V 2 bases and J 5 bases, with 10 bases left between them. This CDR3 region has 14 residues. Germline loops: CDR1 SGHAT, CDR2 FQNNGV. This CDR3 is CASSLSIGDNEQFF. CDR3 nucleotide sequence: TGTGCCAGCAGCTTATCCATAGGAGACAATGAGCAGTTCTTC.

This rearrangement joins TRBV5-4 to TRBJ2-3; 7 bases line up with TRBD2. Germline loops: CDR1 SGHNT, CDR2 YYREEE (reference sequence). The length of the CDR3 is 16 residues. The ends lost 4 bases at V and 4 bases at J; junction bases unmatched: 12. DNA for the CDR3: TGTGCCAGCAGCCCGCGAAGCGGGATTACCGCAGATACGCAGTATTTT. Protein product: CASSPRSGITADTQYF. Full variable domain (outside the CDR3, taken from reference TRBV5-4 and TRBJ2-3): ETGVTQSPTHLIKTRGQQVTLRCSSQSGHNTVSWYQQALGQGPQFIFQYYREEENGRGNFPPRFSGLQFPNYSSELNVNALELDDSALYLCASSPRSGITADTQYFGPGTRLTVL.

The V call is TRBV29-1, the J call TRBJ1-1; possible D gene TRBD1, 5 bases. This CDR3 has 15 amino acids. Germline loops: CDR1 SQVTM, CDR2 ANQGSEA. The V and J ends lost 7 bases and 1 base respectively, with 19 bases between them. The CDR3 loop is CSAGGGAGWNTEAFF. The CDR3 DNA reads TGCAGCGCTGGAGGTGGGGCGGGGTGGAACACTGAAGCTTTCTTT.

A remark on this clone: Other nucleotide sequences in the sample specify the same CDR3. The chain joins TRBV7-2 to TRBJ1-5, with 10 bases aligning to TRBD1. Trimming at V came to 5 bases and at J to 4 bases, leaving 2 bases not matched to a gene. This CDR3 is 14 amino acids long. Germline CDR1 and CDR2: SGHTA and FQGNSA. CDR3 sequence (DNA): TGTGCCAGCAGCACGGACAGGGGGAATCAGCCCCAGCATTTT. It encodes CASSTDRGNQPQHF.

This chain links TRBV27 with TRBJ2-7; D gene unclear. V was shortened by 0 bases and J by 0 bases, with 9 bases between the two germline ends. This CDR3 spans 15 amino acids. Germline assignment: CDR1 MNHEY and CDR2 SMNVEV (reference sequence). CDR3 in DNA: TGTGCCAGCAGTTTATCGTTCCCAGCCTCCTACGAGCAGTACTTC. It yields the protein CASSLSFPASYEQYF.

CDR3 coding DNA: TGTGCCACCAGCAGAGATCAACCAGCGGGACACTACGAGCAGTACTTC. Its protein product is CATSRDQPAGHYEQYF. V usage is TRBV15 and J usage is TRBJ2-7, with D maybe TRBD2 (7 bases). Trimming left V 0 bases short and J 3 bases short, with 15 bases between. There are 16 residues in the CDR3. Per germline, CDR1 LNHNV and CDR2 YYDKDF (reference sequence). Filled out from reference TRBV15 and TRBJ2-7, the complete variable domain reads DAMVIQNPRYQVTQFGKPVTLSCSQTLNHNVMYWYQQKSSQAPKLLFHYYDKDFNNEADTPDNFQSRRPNTSFCFLDIRSPGLGDTAMYLCATSRDQPAGHYEQYFGPGTRLTVT.

The chain uses TRBV19 and TRBJ1-5; D may be TRBD1 (5 bases). CDR1 and CDR2 from the germline V gene are LNHDA and SQIVND (reference sequence). The CDR3 sequence is 15 residues long. Trimming took off 7 bases at V and 2 bases at J, with 15 bases between the two ends. The DNA of the CDR3 is TGTGCCAGTACGACCTCCGGGGCCCGCAATCAGCCCCAGCATTTT. This gives the protein CASTTSGARNQPQHF.

The rearrangement joins TRBV14 to TRBJ2-3; D may match TRBD1 or TRBD2 (5 bases each). The CDR3 runs to 18 residues. Germline CDR1 is SGHDN and CDR2 is FVKESK. Trimming took off 0 bases at V and 2 bases at J, with 18 bases between the two ends. The CDR3: CASSQDGWKGRNTDTQYF. The CDR3 DNA sequence: TGTGCCAGCAGCCAAGACGGGTGGAAGGGGAGAAACACAGATACGCAGTATTTT. The full variable domain, its missing parts supplied by reference TRBV14 and TRBJ2-3, is EAGVTQFPSHSVIEKGQTVTLRCDPISGHDNLYWYRRVMGKEIKFLLHFVKESKQDESGMPNNRFLAERTGGTYSTLKVQPAELEDSGVYFCASSQDGWKGRNTDTQYFGPGTRLTVL.

The J gene is TRBJ2-1, the V gene TRBV5-1; the D is unclear. Germline V CDR1 and CDR2: SGHRS, YFSETQ. The length of the CDR3 is 20 residues. Trimming left V 0 bases short and J 0 bases short, with 22 bases between. CDR3: CASSLVTRRTGSPSYNEQFF. The CDR3 DNA reads as TGCGCCAGCAGCTTGGTCACAAGGAGAACGGGCTCCCCCTCCTACAATGAGCAGTTCTTC.

Concerning this clone itself: Other DNA sequences of this sample code for an identical CDR3. This chain connects TRBV18 to TRBJ1-3, with 9 nucleotides matching TRBD1. The ends lost 2 bases at V and 4 bases at J; junction bases unmatched: 6. The length of the CDR3 is 16 residues. Germline V gene data show CDR1 as KGHSH and CDR2 as LQKENI. CDR3 nucleotides: TGTGCCAGCTCACCAGCCGGGACAGGGCCAGGAAACACCATATATTTT. This gives the protein CASSPAGTGPGNTIYF.

V usage is TRBV6-5 and J usage is TRBJ1-3, with 7 bases fitting TRBD1. The CDR3 totals 14 residues. J was trimmed by 1 base and V by 6 bases; bases with no gene match: 3. Germline V CDR1 and CDR2: MNHEY, SVGAGI. The CDR3 DNA follows: TGTGCCAGCAGACTACAGGGGTCTGGAAACACCATATATTTT. It is translated as CASRLQGSGNTIYF.

J is TRBJ2-1 and V is TRBV9; possible D gene TRBD2, 6 bases. Germline CDR1 is SGDLS and CDR2 is YYNGEE. This CDR3 is built from 15 residues. Trimming removed 3 bases at V and 0 bases at J, with 10 bases between. The DNA of the CDR3 is TGTGCCAGCAGCGGCACGGGAGTCTCCTACAATGAGCAGTTCTTC. Protein: CASSGTGVSYNEQFF.

The gene calls are TRBV5-1 and TRBJ2-5; D remains unclear. Trimming took 4 bases from V and 3 from J, leaving 16 bases between them. The CDR3 loop spans 15 amino acids. Germline lookup yields CDR1 SGHRS and CDR2 YFSETQ. The CDR3 protein is CASSIAGPNEETQYF. CDR3 DNA sequence: TGCGCCAGCAGCATAGCCGGTCCAAACGAAGAGACCCAGTACTTC.

J is TRBJ1-3 and V is TRBV18, with D unclear. Germline loops: CDR1 KGHSH, CDR2 LQKENI. With 2 bases removed from V and 0 bases from J, the gap between germline ends came to 8 bases. There are 15 residues in the CDR3. The CDR3 nucleotides read TGTGCCAGCTCACCATTGCCCCCCTCTGGAAACACCATATATTTT. It codes for CASSPLPPSGNTIYF.

The rearrangement links TRBV9 to TRBJ1-3; D gene unclear. CDR1 and CDR2 (germline): SGDLS, YYNGEE. Trimming removed 4 bases at V and 0 bases at J, with 5 bases between. The CDR3 covers 13 residues. CDR3 nucleotide sequence: TGTGCCAGCAGCTACCGCTCTGGAAACACCATATATTTT. Translating it yields CASSYRSGNTIYF.

The CDR3 region is CASSHPGTRETQYF. The DNA of the CDR3 is TGTGCCAGCTCACACCCCGGGACAAGAGAGACCCAGTACTTC. The genes are TRBV18 and TRBJ2-5; D may be TRBD1 (6 bases). The CDR3 is 14 residues long. Germline loops: CDR1 KGHSH, CDR2 LQKENI. The V gene lost 4 bases and the J gene lost 4 bases, with 13 bases spanning the gap.

The chain combines TRBV25-1 with TRBJ2-3, with 7 bases identical to TRBD2. The J segment lost 2 bases and the V segment lost 3 bases, leaving 14 bases of the junction unmatched. CDR1 is MGHDK, CDR2 SYGVNS, per germline. The CDR3 has 18 amino acids. The CDR3 DNA sequence: TGTGCCAGCAGTGACCCCCTCGGGGTAGCGGGCGCCACAGATACGCAGTATTTT. Amino acids: CASSDPLGVAGATDTQYF.

The chain employs TRBV5-1 and TRBJ2-3; D may correspond to TRBD1 or TRBD2 (6 bases each). The V gene lost 4 bases and the J gene lost 2 bases, with 11 bases spanning the gap. The CDR3 sequence is 14 residues long. Per the germline V gene, CDR1 is SGHRS and CDR2 is YFSETQ. As DNA, the CDR3 is TGCGCCAGCAGCGAAAGGGGGGACACAGATACGCAGTATTTT. Translated: CASSERGDTDTQYF.

V gene TRBV6-5 combines with J gene TRBJ2-7; D may correspond to TRBD1 or TRBD2 (5 bases each). From germline, CDR1 is MNHEY and CDR2 SVGAGI. V lost 0 bases and J 2 bases, leaving 11 bases between the germline ends. This CDR3 has 15 amino acids. The CDR3 spells CASSYSTGATYEQYF. In DNA form, the CDR3 reads TGTGCCAGCAGTTACTCGACCGGGGCCACCTACGAGCAGTACTTC.

The chain's CDR3 is CSVVTGIVGYTF. The CDR3 DNA reads as TGCAGCGTCGTCACAGGGATTGTGGGCTACACCTTC. The chain uses TRBV29-1 and TRBJ1-2, with D maybe TRBD1 (6 bases). Deletions cut 6 bases from V and 8 bases from J, with 16 bases between. CDR3 size: 12 residues. Germline lookup yields CDR1 SQVTM and CDR2 ANQGSEA.

The J gene is TRBJ2-2, the V gene TRBV28; no reliable D call. The CDR3 contains 16 residues. V shed 9 bases and J shed 4 bases, with 21 bases lying between them. Germline V gene sequence: CDR1 MDHEN, CDR2 SYDVKM. The CDR3 is CASLSDSRKGTGELFF. In nucleotides, the CDR3 is TGTGCCAGTTTGTCAGACTCCCGTAAAGGCACCGGGGAGCTGTTTTTT.

In nucleotides, the CDR3 is TGTGCCAGCAGCACCGGGACTTGGACCTACGAGCAGTACTTC. Its translation: CASSTGTWTYEQYF. The chain carries TRBV7-8 and TRBJ2-7; perhaps TRBD2 as D (6 bases). The CDR3 covers 14 residues. Trimming removed 5 bases at V and 2 bases at J, with 13 bases between. Looked up from germline, CDR1 is SGHVS and CDR2 is FQNEAQ.

The chain carries TRBV10-1 and TRBJ2-5; D is unclear. Germline CDR1 WNHNN, CDR2 SYGVQD (reference sequence). Between the trimmed V and J ends, which lost 5 bases and 4 bases, there was a span of 14 bases. The CDR3 length is 14 residues. The DNA of the CDR3 is TGCGCCAGCAGTCCAACAGCGAACCCAGAGACCCAGTACTTC. It codes for CASSPTANPETQYF.